Below are 28 T cell receptor beta chains sequenced from a single sample in a study of shared clonotypes between healthy human individuals. The table came from immunoSEQ multiplex PCR; TCRdb's copy has only in-frame clones and leaves some out. Of hundreds of thousands of clones in the sample, about 96% were seen once. Terminally differentiated effector memory CD45RA+ cells were left out of the naive CD8 fraction, which was CD45RO-negative and positively selected for CCR7. The material sequenced was naive CD8+ T cells sorted from blood. These receptor sequences come from a woman aged 30 to 39 in good health.

The chain couples TRBV27 to TRBJ2-7; D might be TRBD1 (6 bases). Germline-derived CDR1 and CDR2 are MNHEY and SMNVEV (reference sequence). The CDR3 is 16 amino acids. With 5 bases removed from V and 0 bases from J, the gap between germline ends came to 17 bases. DNA for the CDR3: TGTGCCAGCAGTACAGGGTCGCCAATCTACTCCTACGAGCAGTACTTC. Amino acids: CASSTGSPIYSYEQYF.

The genes are TRBV29-1 and TRBJ2-3; 11 positions agree with TRBD2. The junction had 14 bases not matched to a gene; V was cut back by 6 bases and J by 6 bases. This CDR3 has 16 residues. Germline CDR1 and CDR2: SQVTM and ANQGSEA. The DNA for the CDR3 is TGCAGCGTCGAAATGGATAGCGGGAGGGCCGAGGATACGCAGTATTTT. It encodes CSVEMDSGRAEDTQYF.

The chain employs TRBV2 and TRBJ1-1; D remains unclear. Trimming removed 2 bases at V and 8 bases at J, with 6 bases between. This CDR3 has 11 residues. CDR1 is SNHLY, CDR2 FYNNEI, per germline. This CDR3 is CASSEMWEAFF. The CDR3 DNA reads as TGTGCCAGCAGTGAAATGTGGGAAGCTTTCTTT.

V is TRBV7-6 and J is TRBJ1-5; no clear D gene. The ends were cut back, 1 base at V and 0 bases at J, with 7 bases in the middle. The germline V gene has CDR1 SGHVS and CDR2 FNYEAQ. This CDR3 has 15 amino acids. The CDR3 bases are TGTGCCAGCAGCTTAGATTGGGGTAGCAATCAGCCCCAGCATTTT. It specifies CASSLDWGSNQPQHF.

The DNA of the CDR3 is TGTGCCAGCTTAAAAGGACATATGTACACTGAAGCTTTCTTT. Its translation: CASLKGHMYTEAFF. V usage is TRBV7-2 and J usage is TRBJ1-1; maybe TRBD1 (5 bases). Looked up from germline, CDR1 is SGHTA and CDR2 is FQGNSA. The CDR3 contains 14 residues. V lost 8 bases, J lost 3 bases, and 16 bases lay in between. Full variable domain (rest looked up from reference TRBV7-2 and TRBJ1-1): GAGVSQSPSNKVTEKGKDVELRCDPISGHTALYWYRQSLGQGLEFLIYFQGNSAPDKSGLPSDRFSAERTGGSVSTLTIQRTQQEDSAVYLCASLKGHMYTEAFFGQGTRLTVV.

V usage is TRBV28 and J usage is TRBJ2-1, with D perhaps matching TRBD1 (5 bases). The CDR3 runs to 13 residues. CDR1 and CDR2 from the germline V gene are MDHEN and SYDVKM. The V gene lost 3 bases and the J gene lost 6 bases, with 9 bases spanning the gap. Here the CDR3 DNA reads TGTGCCAGCAGTTTGGGGCCACCCAATGAGCAGTTCTTC. The encoded protein is CASSLGPPNEQFF.

The genes are TRBV29-1 and TRBJ2-1; a weak D match, TRBD1 (5 bases). The V end was cut by 3 bases, the J end by 3 bases, with 18 bases between. CDR1 is SQVTM, CDR2 ANQGSEA, per germline. CDR3 length: 16 residues. The CDR3 DNA sequence: TGCAGCGTTGATGGGCTCCCAATAAGGGGCTACAATGAGCAGTTCTTC. Encoded protein: CSVDGLPIRGYNEQFF.

This chain links TRBV7-6 with TRBJ2-7, with unresolved D. V was cut by 5 bases and J by 5 bases, with 16 bases left in between. Germline loops: CDR1 SGHVS, CDR2 FNYEAQ. The CDR3 loop spans 14 amino acids. CDR3 DNA sequence: TGTGCCAGCAGCCTGTTAGGACGGGCAGACGAGCAGTACTTC. This sequence encodes CASSLLGRADEQYF.

The chain couples TRBV11-2 to TRBJ1-2; D uncertain. Germline V gives CDR1 SGHAT, CDR2 FQNNGV. Trimming stripped 5 bases from V and 4 bases from J, with 17 bases between. This CDR3 has 15 amino acids. CDR3 sequence (DNA): TGTGCCAGCAGCCTTGAAAGCAGAAAGACCTATGGCTACACCTTC. It is translated as CASSLESRKTYGYTF.

This chain joins TRBV7-8 and TRBJ2-1; 11 bases agree with TRBD2. The germline V gene encodes CDR1 SGHVS and CDR2 FQNEAQ. This CDR3 region has 18 residues. V shed 1 base, J shed 4 bases, and the junction held 9 bases outside the gene matches. The CDR3 sequence: CASSLGLAGGRWYNEQFF. The DNA for the CDR3 is TGTGCCAGCAGCTTAGGGCTAGCGGGAGGACGTTGGTACAATGAGCAGTTCTTC.

This clone was counted a single time. This chain uses TRBV28 with TRBJ1-2; 8 bases align to TRBD1. Germline trimming cut 5 bases from V and 1 base from J; bases unmatched to any gene: 6. The germline gives CDR1 MDHEN, CDR2 SYDVKM. The CDR3 has 15 amino acids. The CDR3 region has the DNA TGTGCCAGCAGTCAAGACAGGGGTGGTAACTATGGCTACACCTTC. Amino acids: CASSQDRGGNYGYTF.

This sequence joins TRBV11-2 and TRBJ2-7; 8 bases map to TRBD2. Trimming took 0 bases from V and 6 from J; bases not matched to a gene: 13. Germline loops: CDR1 SGHAT, CDR2 FQNNGV. The CDR3 contains 17 residues. The CDR3 DNA reads as TGTGCCAGCAGCTTAGATTCCCTAGCGGGCCCCGGAGGCGAGCAGTACTTC. Translation gives CASSLDSLAGPGGEQYF.

The rearrangement links TRBV4-2 to TRBJ1-2, with a weak D call TRBD1 (5 bases). This CDR3 comprises 15 residues. The germline gives CDR1 LGHNA, CDR2 YNFKEQ. V lost 0 bases to trimming and J lost 8 bases, with 16 bases between them. The CDR3 region has the DNA TGTGCCAGCAGCCAAGATTCGGCCAGGGCGGACGGCTACACCTTC. It specifies CASSQDSARADGYTF.

The chain combines TRBV28 with TRBJ1-5; 9 positions agree with TRBD1. This CDR3 spans 14 amino acids. Per the germline V gene, CDR1 is MDHEN and CDR2 is SYDVKM. Losses at the gene ends were 4 bases for V and 6 bases for J; bases not matched to a gene: 4. The CDR3 DNA follows: TGTGCCAGCAGTTCCACAGGGGGCCCTCAGCCCCAGCATTTT. It codes for CASSSTGGPQPQHF.

The V and J genes are TRBV19 and TRBJ1-1; tentatively, D is TRBD1 (5 bases). This CDR3 spans 17 amino acids. In germline, CDR1 is LNHDA, CDR2 SQIVND (reference sequence). V was trimmed by 10 bases and J by 3 bases, leaving 27 bases between them. The CDR3 nucleotides read TGTGCCAACGCCGGGACTCCGGGGGTCGGTCCCCACACTGAAGCTTTCTTT. Amino acid sequence: CANAGTPGVGPHTEAFF.

The chain recombines TRBV7-9 with TRBJ1-5; D remains ambiguous. Per germline, CDR1 SEHNR and CDR2 FQNEAQ (reference sequence). This CDR3 spans 14 amino acids. The germline V and J ends were trimmed by 6 bases and 0 bases, with 9 bases remaining between them. The CDR3 spells CASSYGNSNQPQHF. CDR3 nucleotide sequence: TGTGCCAGCAGTTACGGAAATAGCAATCAGCCCCAGCATTTT. The full variable domain, rest sourced from reference TRBV7-9 and TRBJ1-5, is DTGVSQNPRHKITKRGQNVTFRCDPISEHNRLYWYRQTLGQGPEFLTYFQNEAQLEKSRLLSDRFSAERPKGSFSTLEIQRTEQGDSAMYLCASSYGNSNQPQHFGDGTRLSIL.

This chain uses TRBV19 with TRBJ2-7; D is possibly TRBD2 (6 bases). CDR3 length equals 16 residues. The germline CDR1 and CDR2 sequences are LNHDA and SQIVND (reference sequence). The V and J ends lost 5 bases and 0 bases respectively, with 17 bases between them. CDR3 bases: TGTGCCAGTAGTTTCGACGGCGGGGAAAGCTCCTACGAGCAGTACTTC. It specifies CASSFDGGESSYEQYF. Full variable domain (remainder filled in from reference TRBV19 and TRBJ2-7): DGGITQSPKYLFRKEGQNVTLSCEQNLNHDAMYWYRQDPGQGLRLIYYSQIVNDFQKGDIAEGYSVSREKKESFPLTVTSAQKNPTAFYLCASSFDGGESSYEQYFGPGTRLTVT.

This clone has only a few counts. This chain links TRBV11-1 with TRBJ2-7, with D hard to call. CDR1 is SGHAT and CDR2 is FQDESV in the germline V gene (reference sequence). The CDR3 covers 13 residues. V lost 3 bases to trimming and J lost 2 bases, with 8 bases between them. In DNA form, the CDR3 reads TGTGCCAGCAGCTTGCAGTCTACCTACGAGCAGTACTTC. Translating gives CASSLQSTYEQYF.

The J gene is TRBJ1-1, the V gene TRBV2, with a weak D call TRBD1 (5 bases). The V gene lost 1 base and the J gene lost 7 bases, with 19 bases spanning the gap. The CDR3 runs 16 residues. Germline CDR1 is SNHLY and CDR2 is FYNNEI. As DNA, the CDR3 is TGTGCCAGCAGTGAAGGGTTGCAGGGTGGAGGATTTGAAGCTTTCTTT. Translation gives CASSEGLQGGGFEAFF.

The CDR3 loop is CASSHVQAPNTEAFF. For the CDR3, the DNA is TGCGCCAGCAGCCATGTACAGGCGCCGAACACTGAAGCTTTCTTT. The rearrangement joins TRBV4-1 to TRBJ1-1; a weak D match, TRBD1 (5 bases). Germline V CDR1 and CDR2: MGHRA, YSYEKL. The CDR3 extends over 15 amino acids. V was shortened by 3 bases and J by 1 base, with 12 bases between the two germline ends.

This chain connects TRBV27 to TRBJ2-5; D is uncertain. Germline values: CDR1 MNHEY, CDR2 SMNVEV (reference sequence). The germline V and J ends were trimmed by 2 bases and 0 bases, with 4 bases remaining between them. CDR3 length: 13 amino acids. The CDR3 DNA is TGTGCCAGCAGTTTAGCGTACCAAGAGACCCAGTACTTC. This encodes CASSLAYQETQYF.

The chain couples TRBV7-2 to TRBJ2-3; TRBD2 matches 11 bases. Losses at the gene ends were 1 base for V and 4 bases for J; bases not matched to a gene: 7. CDR1 is SGHTA, CDR2 FQGNSA, per germline. The CDR3 is made up of 17 amino acids. The CDR3 sequence: CASSLGLAGGRADTQYF. The CDR3 coding sequence is TGTGCCAGCAGCTTAGGATTAGCGGGAGGGAGGGCAGATACGCAGTATTTT.

The chain uses TRBV6-5 and TRBJ2-3, with TRBD2 identical over 9 bases. J was trimmed by 4 bases and V by 2 bases; bases with no gene match: 4. This CDR3 comprises 15 residues. Germline CDR1 MNHEY, CDR2 SVGAGI. CDR3 region: CASSYIAGVADTQYF. The CDR3 bases are TGTGCCAGCAGTTACATAGCGGGAGTGGCAGATACGCAGTATTTT.

J is TRBJ2-7 and V is TRBV5-4, with 10 nucleotides matching TRBD2. The CDR3 sequence is 15 residues long. Germline trimming cut 4 bases from V and 2 bases from J; bases unmatched to any gene: 6. Germline values: CDR1 SGHNT, CDR2 YYREEE (reference sequence). The CDR3 DNA is TGTGCCAGCAGCCCATCAGCGGGAGGGCCCTACGAGCAGTACTTC. Translating gives CASSPSAGGPYEQYF.

The gene calls are TRBV4-1 and TRBJ2-1, with D maybe TRBD1 (6 bases). Germline V CDR1 and CDR2: MGHRA, YSYEKL. V lost 0 bases to trimming and J lost 9 bases, with 18 bases between them. The length of the CDR3 is 16 residues. The CDR3: CASSQDGKGVDPEQFF. CDR3 DNA: TGCGCCAGCAGCCAAGACGGAAAGGGGGTTGATCCTGAGCAGTTCTTC.

The chain carries TRBV4-1 and TRBJ2-7, with 7 bases fitting TRBD1. CDR1 and CDR2 from the germline V gene are MGHRA and YSYEKL. V gave up 0 bases and J gave up 4 bases; unmatched junction bases: 6. The CDR3 consists of 15 residues. The CDR3 DNA sequence: TGCGCCAGCAGCCAAGAAAAGGGGGCTAAATACGAGCAGTACTTC. It is translated as CASSQEKGAKYEQYF.

The rearrangement joins TRBV19 to TRBJ2-5; TRBD2 agrees at 8 bases. Per germline, CDR1 LNHDA and CDR2 SQIVND (reference sequence). V lost 0 bases, J lost 1 base, and 4 bases stayed unmatched. The CDR3 has 16 residues. The DNA of the CDR3 is TGTGCCAGTAGTATAGAAGCGGGAGCGGCCCAAGAGACCCAGTACTTC. Translated, it gives CASSIEAGAAQETQYF.

The chain employs TRBV5-1 and TRBJ2-2; weak D call: TRBD2 (6 bases). The germline V gene encodes CDR1 SGHRS and CDR2 YFSETQ. The CDR3 is 16 amino acids. The V end lost 3 bases, the J end lost 4 bases, and 16 bases lay between the germline ends. CDR3 region: CASSSGLWEVTGELFF. The CDR3 region has the DNA TGCGCCAGCAGCTCGGGACTCTGGGAGGTCACCGGGGAGCTGTTTTTT.